This is a list of T cell receptor beta chains from one sample in a study of T cells in Graves' hyperthyroidism and ophthalmopathy. From the multiplex PCR reads, TCRdb called clonotypes with MiXCR, one entry per CDR3 protein. In the table there are 700,000 to 950,000 distinct CDR3 sequences, approximately 40% of which are singletons. Sequences were obtained from blood. The receptors were gathered from a woman aged 40-49 years with Graves' hyperthyroidism. The CDR3 runs from the conserved cysteine through the conserved F or W.

cdr3_aa: CASSEAPFSEQYF; v_call: TRBV2; j_call: TRBJ2-7
cdr3_aa: CASSLLGNEAFF; v_call: TRBV5-4; j_call: TRBJ1-1
cdr3_aa: CASSDGAIGQGSNQPQHF; v_call: TRBV10-3; j_call: TRBJ1-5
cdr3_aa: CASSRGSGTNEKLFF; v_call: TRBV6-5; j_call: TRBJ1-4
cdr3_aa: CAIQGDGETQYF; v_call: TRBV10-3; j_call: TRBJ2-5
cdr3_aa: CSVLSGRFADTRDEQFF; v_call: TRBV29-1; j_call: TRBJ2-1
cdr3_aa: CASSLVSPGEAFF; v_call: TRBV11-2; j_call: TRBJ1-1
cdr3_aa: CASSSSWSSQPQHF; v_call: TRBV7-8; j_call: TRBJ1-5
cdr3_aa: CASSYSTSDPGGYGYTF; v_call: TRBV13; j_call: TRBJ1-2
cdr3_aa: CSGTGTGRSGANVLTF; v_call: TRBV20-1; j_call: TRBJ2-6
cdr3_aa: CASSLGAGGGSQPQHF; v_call: TRBV28; j_call: TRBJ1-5
cdr3_aa: CSFRSSGNTIYF; v_call: TRBV20-1; j_call: TRBJ1-3
cdr3_aa: CASSLNSDWGGPVYEQYF; v_call: TRBV7-6; j_call: TRBJ2-7
cdr3_aa: CASSLPGGRMNTEAFF; v_call: TRBV7-9; j_call: TRBJ1-1
cdr3_aa: CASSLVDRGHEQYF; v_call: TRBV7-9; j_call: TRBJ2-7
cdr3_aa: CASSLRRQGASWTSGYTF; v_call: TRBV7-2; j_call: TRBJ1-2
cdr3_aa: CASSPWIAGGTQETQYF; v_call: TRBV4-2; j_call: TRBJ2-5
cdr3_aa: CASSYSYLDTEAFF; v_call: TRBV10-3; j_call: TRBJ1-1
cdr3_aa: CATGGGDTDTQYF; v_call: TRBV2; j_call: TRBJ2-3
cdr3_aa: CASSLVTPPYEQYF; v_call: TRBV11-2; j_call: TRBJ2-7
cdr3_aa: CSARYRQGIAYEQYF; v_call: TRBV20-1; j_call: TRBJ2-7
cdr3_aa: CALGTSSLEQYF; v_call: TRBV10-3; j_call: TRBJ2-7
cdr3_aa: CAGETGNNYGYTF; v_call: TRBV7-9; j_call: TRBJ1-2